This TCR beta chain stems from a study of OX40 agonist ivuxolimab in advanced cancers. Study-level background: Three dose-escalation patients had partial responses: one with hepatocellular carcinoma and two with cutaneous melanoma.

As concerns this clone: No antigen is known for it.

Regarding the study as a whole: In the 0.1-3.0 mg/kg groups, partial responders showed among the lowest expansion. By week 6 at 0.1 to 3.0 mg/kg, blood CD4+ and CD8+ T cells had expanded clonally.

Profiled with immunoSEQ multiplex PCR; TCRdb holds only in-frame clones, not every one. The table includes about 58,000 clones, roughly nine tenths detected once. CDR3 length equals 14 residues. The V end was cut by 0 bases, the J end by 5 bases, with 9 bases between. Germline V gene data show CDR1 as LGHNA and CDR2 as YNFKEQ. The sequenced sample was CD4+ or CD8+ T cells sorted from blood, obtained in a trial of the OX40 agonist ivuxolimab. This receptor was identified in an adult with an advanced solid tumor such as melanoma, head and neck, liver or kidney cancer. J is TRBJ2-3 and V is TRBV4-2; D may be TRBD1 or TRBD2 (5 bases each). The CDR3 coding sequence is TGTGCCAGCAGCCAAGATCGGGGCTTAGATACGCAGTATTTT. Translated, it gives CASSQDRGLDTQYF.